Listed here is a single T cell receptor beta chain. The antigen is not known. This entry is derived from a study of T cell responses to AZD1222 COVID-19 vaccine. Study-wide points: Spike-specific TCRs gained breadth and depth after people received two AZD1222 doses. In the spike-specific TCR repertoire, nearly half reportedly target unmutated variant regions.

Germline V gives CDR1 KGHSH, CDR2 LQKENI. Trimming stripped 4 bases from V and 5 bases from J, with 9 bases between. The CDR3 runs to 13 residues. Sequencing used immunoSEQ multiplex PCR; TCRdb keeps in-frame clones, though not all of them. The sample lists about 110,000 clones; 94% were seen once. The V call is TRBV18, the J call TRBJ1-5, with D tentatively TRBD1 (5 bases). The source is an adult who received the AZD1222 COVID-19 vaccine. The material was peripheral blood, obtained 28 days after the second AZD1222 dose. The CDR3 sequence is CASSQDRDQPQHF. The CDR3 nucleotides are TGTGCCAGCTCACAAGACAGAGATCAGCCCCAGCATTTT.